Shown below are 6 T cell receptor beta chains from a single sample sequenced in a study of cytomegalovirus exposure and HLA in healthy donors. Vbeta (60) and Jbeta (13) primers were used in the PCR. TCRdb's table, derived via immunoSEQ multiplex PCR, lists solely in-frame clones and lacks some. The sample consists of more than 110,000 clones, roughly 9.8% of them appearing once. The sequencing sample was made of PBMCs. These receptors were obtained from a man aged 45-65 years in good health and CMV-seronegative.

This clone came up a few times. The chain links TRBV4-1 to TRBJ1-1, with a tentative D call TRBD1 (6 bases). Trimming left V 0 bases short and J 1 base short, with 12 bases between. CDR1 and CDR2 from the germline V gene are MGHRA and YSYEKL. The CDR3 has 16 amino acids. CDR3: CASSQDFGTSNTEAFF. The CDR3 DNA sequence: TGCGCCAGCAGCCAAGATTTCGGGACATCGAACACTGAAGCTTTCTTT.

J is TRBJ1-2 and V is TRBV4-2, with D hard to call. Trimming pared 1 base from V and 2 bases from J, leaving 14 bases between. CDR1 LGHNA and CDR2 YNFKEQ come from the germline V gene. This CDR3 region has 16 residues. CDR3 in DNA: TGTGCCAGCAGCCAAGCCCCAAACAGAGGGAACTATGGCTACACCTTC. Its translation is CASSQAPNRGNYGYTF.

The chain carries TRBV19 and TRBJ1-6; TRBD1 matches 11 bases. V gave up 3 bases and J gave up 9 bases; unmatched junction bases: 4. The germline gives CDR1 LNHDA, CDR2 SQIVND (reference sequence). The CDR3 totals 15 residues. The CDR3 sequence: CASSMRTGGSSPLHF. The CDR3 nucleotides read TGTGCCAGTAGTATGCGGACAGGGGGCAGTTCACCCCTCCACTTT.

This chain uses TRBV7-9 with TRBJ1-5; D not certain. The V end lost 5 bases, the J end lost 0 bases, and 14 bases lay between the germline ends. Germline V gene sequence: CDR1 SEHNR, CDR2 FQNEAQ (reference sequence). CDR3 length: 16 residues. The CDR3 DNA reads TGTGCCAGCAGCCCACCAACTGATTCTAGCAATCAGCCCCAGCATTTT. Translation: CASSPPTDSSNQPQHF.

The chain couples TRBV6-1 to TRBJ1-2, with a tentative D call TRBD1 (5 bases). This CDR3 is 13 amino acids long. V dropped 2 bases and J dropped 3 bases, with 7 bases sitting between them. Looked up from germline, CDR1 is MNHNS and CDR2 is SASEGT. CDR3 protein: CASSERGDYGYTF. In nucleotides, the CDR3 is TGTGCCAGCAGTGAACGGGGGGACTATGGCTACACCTTC.

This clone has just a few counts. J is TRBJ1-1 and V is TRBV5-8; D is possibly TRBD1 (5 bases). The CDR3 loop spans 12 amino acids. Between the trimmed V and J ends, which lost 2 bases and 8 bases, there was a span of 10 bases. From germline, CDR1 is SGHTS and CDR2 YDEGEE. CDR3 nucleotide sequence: TGTGCCAGCAGCTTTATTCCAGGGGAAGCTTTCTTT. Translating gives CASSFIPGEAFF.